The T cell receptor beta chain described here comes from a study of blood T cell repertoires in COVID-19. The overall study: Specimens from acute and convalescent COVID-19 originated in the United States, Italy and Spain. PBMCs, B-cell-depleted T cells, or T cells were the source of the cDNA or gDNA that made up the material.

As originally analysed: Amplification of reference gene primers was used by the study to estimate nucleated cell counts. Clones were read by immunoSEQ multiplex PCR, and TCRdb kept only the in-frame ones, dropping some. That table is the source of V, J and clone size, and D and trimming were worked out from the DNA. The sample shows some 100,000 clones, about 80% of them seen only once. Per the germline V gene, CDR1 is KGHDR and CDR2 is SFDVKD. This CDR3 is 15 amino acids long. V gave up 5 bases and J gave up 5 bases, with 15 bases separating them. The rearrangement joins TRBV24-1 to TRBJ1-5; D gene uncertain. This receptor was identified in a man aged 70-80 years with active or convalescent COVID-19. Material: peripheral blood. The CDR3 coding sequence is TGTGCCACCAGTGGTGGCGAGGGTTGGGATCAGCCCCAGCATTTT. It is translated as CATSGGEGWDQPQHF.